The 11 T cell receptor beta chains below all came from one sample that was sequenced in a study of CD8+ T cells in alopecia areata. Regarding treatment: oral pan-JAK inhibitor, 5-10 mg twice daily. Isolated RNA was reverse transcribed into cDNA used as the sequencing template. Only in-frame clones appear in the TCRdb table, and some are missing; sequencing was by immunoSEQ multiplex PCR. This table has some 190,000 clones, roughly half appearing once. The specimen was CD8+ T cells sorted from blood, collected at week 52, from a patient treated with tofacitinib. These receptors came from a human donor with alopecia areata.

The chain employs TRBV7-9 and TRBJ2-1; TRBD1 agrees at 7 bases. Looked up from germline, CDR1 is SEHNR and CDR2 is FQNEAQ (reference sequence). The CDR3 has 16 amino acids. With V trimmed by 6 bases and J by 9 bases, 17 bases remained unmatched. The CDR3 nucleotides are TGTGCCAGCAGTATAATATCCGGGACAGCAATAATTGAGCAGTTCTTC. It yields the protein CASSIISGTAIIEQFF.

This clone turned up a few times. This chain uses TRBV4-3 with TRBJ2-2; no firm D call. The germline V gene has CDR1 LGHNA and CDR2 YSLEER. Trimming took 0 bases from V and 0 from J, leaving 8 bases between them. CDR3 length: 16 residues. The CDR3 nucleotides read TGCGCCAGCAGCCAAGAATCCCAGACGAACACCGGGGAGCTGTTTTTT. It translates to CASSQESQTNTGELFF.

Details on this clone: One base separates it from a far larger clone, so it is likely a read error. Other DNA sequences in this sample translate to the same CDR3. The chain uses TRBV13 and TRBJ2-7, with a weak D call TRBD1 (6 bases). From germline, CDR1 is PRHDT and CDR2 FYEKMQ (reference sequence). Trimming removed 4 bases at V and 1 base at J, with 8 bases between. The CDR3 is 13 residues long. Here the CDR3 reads CASSSGQSYEQYF. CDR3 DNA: TGTGCCAGCAGCTCAGGACAGTCCTACGAGCAGTACTTC. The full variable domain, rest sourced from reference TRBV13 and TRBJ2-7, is AAGVIQSPRHLIKEKRETATLKCYPIPRHDTVYWYQQGPGQDPQFLISFYEKMQSDKGSIPDRFSAQQFSDYHSELNMSSLELGDSALYFCASSSGQSYEQYFGPGTRLTVT.

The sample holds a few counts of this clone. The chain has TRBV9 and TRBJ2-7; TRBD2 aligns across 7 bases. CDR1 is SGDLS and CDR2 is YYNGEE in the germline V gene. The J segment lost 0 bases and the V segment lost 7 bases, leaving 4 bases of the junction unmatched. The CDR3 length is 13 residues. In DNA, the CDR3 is TGTGCCAGCGCTAGCGGTTCCTCCTACGAGCAGTACTTC. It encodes CASASGSSYEQYF.

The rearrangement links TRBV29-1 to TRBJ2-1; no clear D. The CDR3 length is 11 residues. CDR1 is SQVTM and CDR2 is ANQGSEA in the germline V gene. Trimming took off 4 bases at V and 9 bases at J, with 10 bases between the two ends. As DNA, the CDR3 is TGCAGCGTTGTTGACATCACTGAGCAGTTCTTC. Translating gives CSVVDITEQFF.

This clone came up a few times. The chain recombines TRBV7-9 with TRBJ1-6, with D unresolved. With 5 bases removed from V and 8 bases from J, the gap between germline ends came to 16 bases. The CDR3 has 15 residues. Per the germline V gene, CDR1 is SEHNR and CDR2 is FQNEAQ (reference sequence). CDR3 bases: TGTGCCAGCAGCCTTATGGCGCTTAGGGATTCACCCCTCCACTTT. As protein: CASSLMALRDSPLHF.

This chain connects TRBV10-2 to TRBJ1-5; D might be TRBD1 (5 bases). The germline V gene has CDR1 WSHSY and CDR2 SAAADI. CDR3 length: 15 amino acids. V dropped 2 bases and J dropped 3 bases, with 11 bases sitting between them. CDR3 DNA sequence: TGCGCCAGCAGTGAGGGGACCGCCCACAATCAGCCCCAGCATTTT. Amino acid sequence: CASSEGTAHNQPQHF.

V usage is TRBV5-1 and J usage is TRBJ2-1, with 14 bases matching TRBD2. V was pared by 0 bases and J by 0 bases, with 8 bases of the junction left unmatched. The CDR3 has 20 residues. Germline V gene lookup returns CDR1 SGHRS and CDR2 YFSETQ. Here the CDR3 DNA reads TGCGCCAGCAGCTTGGCCGGGACTAGCGGGGGCCTCGGCTCCTACAATGAGCAGTTCTTC. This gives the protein CASSLAGTSGGLGSYNEQFF.

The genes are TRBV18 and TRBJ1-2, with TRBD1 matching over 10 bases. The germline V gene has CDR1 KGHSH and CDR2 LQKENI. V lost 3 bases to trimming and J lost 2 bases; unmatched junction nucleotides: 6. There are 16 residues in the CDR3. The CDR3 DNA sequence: TGTGCCAGCTCACCTTCGACGACAGGGGGCAACTATGGCTACACCTTC. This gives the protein CASSPSTTGGNYGYTF.

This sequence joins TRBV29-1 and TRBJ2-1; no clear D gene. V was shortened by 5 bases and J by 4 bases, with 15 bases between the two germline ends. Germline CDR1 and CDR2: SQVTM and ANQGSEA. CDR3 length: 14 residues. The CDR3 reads CSVLNAAAYNEQFF. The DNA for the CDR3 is TGCAGCGTTCTGAATGCGGCGGCTTACAATGAGCAGTTCTTC.

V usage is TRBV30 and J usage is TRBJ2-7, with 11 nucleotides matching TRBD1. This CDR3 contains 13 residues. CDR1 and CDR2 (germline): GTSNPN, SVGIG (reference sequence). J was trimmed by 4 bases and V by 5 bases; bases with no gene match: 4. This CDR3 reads CAWGQGAEYEQYF. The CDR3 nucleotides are TGTGCCTGGGGACAGGGGGCAGAGTACGAGCAGTACTTC. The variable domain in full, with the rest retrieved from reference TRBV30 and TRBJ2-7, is SQTIHQWPATLVQPVGSPLSLECTVEGTSNPNLYWYRQAAGRGLQLLFYSVGIGQISSEVPQNLSASRPQDRQFILSSKKLLLSDSGFYLCAWGQGAEYEQYFGPGTRLTVT.